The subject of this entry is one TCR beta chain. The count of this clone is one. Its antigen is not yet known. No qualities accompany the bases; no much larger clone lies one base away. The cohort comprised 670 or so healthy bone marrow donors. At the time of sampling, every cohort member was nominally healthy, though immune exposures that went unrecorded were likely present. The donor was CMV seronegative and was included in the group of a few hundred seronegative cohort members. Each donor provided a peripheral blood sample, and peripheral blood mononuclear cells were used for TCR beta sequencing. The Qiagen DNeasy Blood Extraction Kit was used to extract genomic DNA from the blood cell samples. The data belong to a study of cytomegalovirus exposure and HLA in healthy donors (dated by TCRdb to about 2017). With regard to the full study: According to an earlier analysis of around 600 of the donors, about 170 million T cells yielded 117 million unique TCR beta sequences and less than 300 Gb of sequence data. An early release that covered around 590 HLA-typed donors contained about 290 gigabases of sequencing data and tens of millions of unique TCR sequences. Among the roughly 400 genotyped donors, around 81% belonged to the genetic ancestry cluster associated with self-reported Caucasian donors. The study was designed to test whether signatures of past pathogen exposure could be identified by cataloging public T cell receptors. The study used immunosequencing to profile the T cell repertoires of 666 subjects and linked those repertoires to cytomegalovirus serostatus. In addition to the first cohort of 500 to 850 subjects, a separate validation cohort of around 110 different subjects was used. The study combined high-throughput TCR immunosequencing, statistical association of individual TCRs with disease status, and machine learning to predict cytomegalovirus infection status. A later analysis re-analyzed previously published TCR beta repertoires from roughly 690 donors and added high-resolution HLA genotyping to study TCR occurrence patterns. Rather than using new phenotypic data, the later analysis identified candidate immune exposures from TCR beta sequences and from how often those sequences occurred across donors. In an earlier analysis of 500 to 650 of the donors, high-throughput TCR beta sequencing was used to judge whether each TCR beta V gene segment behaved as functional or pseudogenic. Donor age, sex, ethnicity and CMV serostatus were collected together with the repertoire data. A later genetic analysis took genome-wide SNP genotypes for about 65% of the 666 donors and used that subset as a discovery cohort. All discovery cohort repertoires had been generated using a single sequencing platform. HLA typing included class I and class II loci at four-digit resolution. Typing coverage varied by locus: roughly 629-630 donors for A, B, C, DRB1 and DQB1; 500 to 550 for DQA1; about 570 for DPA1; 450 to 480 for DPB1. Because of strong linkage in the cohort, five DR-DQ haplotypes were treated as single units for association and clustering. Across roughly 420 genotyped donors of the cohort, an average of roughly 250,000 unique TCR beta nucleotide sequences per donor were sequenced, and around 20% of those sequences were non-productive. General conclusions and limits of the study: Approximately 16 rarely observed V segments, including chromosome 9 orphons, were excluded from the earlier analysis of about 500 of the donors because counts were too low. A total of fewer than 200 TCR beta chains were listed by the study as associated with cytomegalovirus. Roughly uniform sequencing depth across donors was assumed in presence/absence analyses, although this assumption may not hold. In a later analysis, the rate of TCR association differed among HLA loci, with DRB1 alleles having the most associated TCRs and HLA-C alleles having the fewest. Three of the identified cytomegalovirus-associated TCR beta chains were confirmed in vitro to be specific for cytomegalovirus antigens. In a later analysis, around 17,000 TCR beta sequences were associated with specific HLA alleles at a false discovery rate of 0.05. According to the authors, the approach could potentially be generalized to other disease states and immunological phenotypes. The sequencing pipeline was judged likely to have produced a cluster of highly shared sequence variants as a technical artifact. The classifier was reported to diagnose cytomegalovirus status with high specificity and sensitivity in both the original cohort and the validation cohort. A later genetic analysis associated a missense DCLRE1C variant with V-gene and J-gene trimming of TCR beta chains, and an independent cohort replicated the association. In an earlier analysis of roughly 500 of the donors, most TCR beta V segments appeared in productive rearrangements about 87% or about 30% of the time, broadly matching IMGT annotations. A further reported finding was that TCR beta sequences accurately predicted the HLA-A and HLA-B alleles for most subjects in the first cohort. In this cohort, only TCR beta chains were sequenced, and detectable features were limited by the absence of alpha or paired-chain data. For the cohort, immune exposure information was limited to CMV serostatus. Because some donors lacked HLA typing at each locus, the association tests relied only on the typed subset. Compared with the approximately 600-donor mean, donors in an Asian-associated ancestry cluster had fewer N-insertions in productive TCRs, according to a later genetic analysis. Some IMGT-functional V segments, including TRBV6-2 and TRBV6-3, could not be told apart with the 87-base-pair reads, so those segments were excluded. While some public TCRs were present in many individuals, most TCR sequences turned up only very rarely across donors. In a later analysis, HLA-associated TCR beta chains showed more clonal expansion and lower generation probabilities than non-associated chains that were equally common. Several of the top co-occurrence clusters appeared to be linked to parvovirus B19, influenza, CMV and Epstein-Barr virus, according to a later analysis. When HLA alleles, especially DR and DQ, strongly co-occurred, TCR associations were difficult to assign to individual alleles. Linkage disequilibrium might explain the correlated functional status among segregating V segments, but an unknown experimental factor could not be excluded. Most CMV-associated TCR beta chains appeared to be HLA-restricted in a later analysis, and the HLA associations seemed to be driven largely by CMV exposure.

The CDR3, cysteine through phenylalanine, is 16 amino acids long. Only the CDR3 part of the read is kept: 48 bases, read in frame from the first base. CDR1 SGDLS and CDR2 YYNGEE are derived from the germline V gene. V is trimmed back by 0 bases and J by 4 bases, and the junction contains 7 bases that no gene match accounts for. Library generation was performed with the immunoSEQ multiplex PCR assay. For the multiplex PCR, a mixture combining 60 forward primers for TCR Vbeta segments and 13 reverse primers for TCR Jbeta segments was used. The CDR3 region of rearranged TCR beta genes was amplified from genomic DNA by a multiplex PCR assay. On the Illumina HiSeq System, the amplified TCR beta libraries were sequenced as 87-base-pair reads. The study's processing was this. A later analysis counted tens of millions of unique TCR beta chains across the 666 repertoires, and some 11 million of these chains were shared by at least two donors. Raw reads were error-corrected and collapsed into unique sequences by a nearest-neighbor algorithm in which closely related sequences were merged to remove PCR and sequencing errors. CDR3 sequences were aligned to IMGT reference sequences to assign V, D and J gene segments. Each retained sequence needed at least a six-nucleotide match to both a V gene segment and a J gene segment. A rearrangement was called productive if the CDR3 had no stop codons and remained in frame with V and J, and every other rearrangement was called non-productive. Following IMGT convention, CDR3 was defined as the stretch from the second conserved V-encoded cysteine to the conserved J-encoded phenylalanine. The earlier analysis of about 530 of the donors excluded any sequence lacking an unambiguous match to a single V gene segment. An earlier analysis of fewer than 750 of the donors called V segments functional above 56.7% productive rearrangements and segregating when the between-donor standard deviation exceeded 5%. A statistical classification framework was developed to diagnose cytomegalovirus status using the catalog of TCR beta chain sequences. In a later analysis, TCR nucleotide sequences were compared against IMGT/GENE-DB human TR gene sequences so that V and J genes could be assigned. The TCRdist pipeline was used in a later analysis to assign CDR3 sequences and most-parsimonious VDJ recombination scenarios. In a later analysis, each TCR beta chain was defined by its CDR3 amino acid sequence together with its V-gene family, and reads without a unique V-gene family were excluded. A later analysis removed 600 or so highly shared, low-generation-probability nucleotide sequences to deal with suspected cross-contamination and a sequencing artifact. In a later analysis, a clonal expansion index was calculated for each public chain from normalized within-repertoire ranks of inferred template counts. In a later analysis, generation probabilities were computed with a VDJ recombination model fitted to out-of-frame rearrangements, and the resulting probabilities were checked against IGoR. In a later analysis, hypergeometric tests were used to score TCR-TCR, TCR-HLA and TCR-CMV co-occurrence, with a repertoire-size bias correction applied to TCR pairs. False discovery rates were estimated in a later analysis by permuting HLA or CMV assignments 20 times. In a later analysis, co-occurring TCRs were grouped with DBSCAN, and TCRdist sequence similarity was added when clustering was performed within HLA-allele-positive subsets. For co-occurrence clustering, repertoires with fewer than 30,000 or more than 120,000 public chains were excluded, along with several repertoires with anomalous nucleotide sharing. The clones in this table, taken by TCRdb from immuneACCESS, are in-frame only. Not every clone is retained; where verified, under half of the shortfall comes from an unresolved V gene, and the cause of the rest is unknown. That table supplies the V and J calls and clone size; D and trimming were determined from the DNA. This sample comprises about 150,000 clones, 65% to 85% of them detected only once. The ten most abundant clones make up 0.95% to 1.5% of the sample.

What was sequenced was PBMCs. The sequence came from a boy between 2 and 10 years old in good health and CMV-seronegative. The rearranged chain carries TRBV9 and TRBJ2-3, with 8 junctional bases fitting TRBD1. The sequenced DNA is TGTGCCAGCAGCGTAGATGGCAGGGGGCCTTCAGATACGCAGTATTTT. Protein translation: CASSVDGRGPSDTQYF. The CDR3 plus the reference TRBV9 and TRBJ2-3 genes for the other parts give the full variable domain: DSGVTQTPKHLITATGQRVTLRCSPRSGDLSVYWYQQSLDQGLQFLIQYYNGEERAKGNILERFSAQQFPDLHSELNLSSLELGDSALYFCASSVDGRGPSDTQYFGPGTRLTVL.